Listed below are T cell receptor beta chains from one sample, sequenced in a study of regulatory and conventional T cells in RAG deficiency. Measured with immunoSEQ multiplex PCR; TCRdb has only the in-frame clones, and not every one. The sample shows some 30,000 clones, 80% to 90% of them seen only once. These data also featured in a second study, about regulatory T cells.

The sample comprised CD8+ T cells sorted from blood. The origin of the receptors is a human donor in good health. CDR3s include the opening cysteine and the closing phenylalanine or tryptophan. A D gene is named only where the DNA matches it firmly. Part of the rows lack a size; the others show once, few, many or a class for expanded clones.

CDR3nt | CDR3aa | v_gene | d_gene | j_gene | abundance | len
TGTGCCAGCAGTTATGGGAGTAACACTGAAGCTTTCTTT | CASSYGSNTEAFF | TRBV6-5 | - | TRBJ1-1 | - | 13
TGCAGCGTTCGACGGACAGAAGGCTATGGCTACACCTTC | CSVRRTEGYGYTF | TRBV29-1 | - | TRBJ1-2 | - | 13
TGCGCCAGCAGCTTTTCGGCGGGAGCGGAGGATACGCAGTATTTT | CASSFSAGAEDTQYF | TRBV5-1 | TRBD2 | TRBJ2-3 | - | 15
TGTGCCACCCCGGGACGGCCTGTTCGGCCCCAGCATTTT | CATPGRPVRPQHF | TRBV10-3 | - | TRBJ1-5 | - | 13
TGTGCCACCAGCCACGGACAGGGGGCCTACAATGAGCAGTTCTTC | CATSHGQGAYNEQFF | TRBV15 | TRBD1 | TRBJ2-1 | - | 15
TGTGCCAGCGGCGCCCGGGATTCCATAGGGGGGGGCTTGCATGGCTACACCTTC | CASGARDSIGGGLHGYTF | TRBV5-8 | - | TRBJ1-2 | - | 18
TGTGCCAGTAGTATAGGCGAGCCGGGGGAGCAGTACTTC | CASSIGEPGEQYF | TRBV19 | - | TRBJ2-7 | - | 13
TGCGCCAGCAGCCAAGAAGAGATTAGCAGAAATGAGCAGTTCTTC | CASSQEEISRNEQFF | TRBV4-3 | - | TRBJ2-1 | - | 15
TGTGCCAGTAGTGTGGGGGGCAATTATCAGCCCCAGCATTTT | CASSVGGNYQPQHF | TRBV19 | - | TRBJ1-5 | once | 14
TGCGCCAGCAGCTTGGGGTCGGGGGCGGCTGAAGCTTTCTTT | CASSLGSGAAEAFF | TRBV5-1 | - | TRBJ1-1 | - | 14
TGTGCCAGCAGCCTTGGGGCAGACTCCTACAATGAGCAGTTCTTC | CASSLGADSYNEQFF | TRBV28 | - | TRBJ2-1 | - | 15
TGTGCCAGCAGCTTGGGTGGGGATGGCGATCAGCCCCAGCATTTT | CASSLGGDGDQPQHF | TRBV5-5 | - | TRBJ1-5 | - | 15
TGTGCCAGCAGTGAGTTCCCTGAGGGCTACACCTTC | CASSEFPEGYTF | TRBV2 | - | TRBJ1-2 | - | 12
TGTGCCAGCAGCTTAGATAGCGGGAGCTATTGCAATGAGCAGTTCTTC | CASSLDSGSYCNEQFF | TRBV7-6 | TRBD2 | TRBJ2-1 | - | 16
TGTGCCAGCAGCAGAACCGGAGAGGAGACCCAGTACTTC | CASSRTGEETQYF | TRBV7-9 | - | TRBJ2-5 | - | 13
TGTGCCACCAGCAGAGATCGGGAGACAACTAATGAAAAACTGTTTTTT | CATSRDRETTNEKLFF | TRBV15 | - | TRBJ1-4 | - | 16
TGTGCCACCAGCAGCACCTCGCCCCAGGGGGCAAAGGAGACCCAGTACTTC | CATSSTSPQGAKETQYF | TRBV15 | TRBD1 | TRBJ2-5 | - | 17
TGTGCCAGCAGCCTTGGACAGGGAGGACCCTACGAGCAGTACTTC | CASSLGQGGPYEQYF | TRBV11-1 | TRBD1 | TRBJ2-7 | - | 15
TGTGCCAGCAGCTTAGGAGGGGCCGGCACTGAAGCTTTCTTT | CASSLGGAGTEAFF | TRBV7-6 | - | TRBJ1-1 | - | 14
TGCAGCGTTGAAAGCTCTGGAAACACCATATATTTT | CSVESSGNTIYF | TRBV29-1 | - | TRBJ1-3 | - | 12
TGTGCCAGCAGCGACAGGGGGACGGGGACTAATGAAAAACTGTTTTTT | CASSDRGTGTNEKLFF | TRBV7-9 | TRBD1 | TRBJ1-4 | once | 16
TGTGCCAGCAGCAGAGGTGGCGAGCAGTACTTC | CASSRGGEQYF | TRBV6-5 | - | TRBJ2-7 | - | 11
TGCGCCAGCAGCTGGGGGGCGGGGGACTACAATGAGCAGTTCTTC | CASSWGAGDYNEQFF | TRBV5-1 | - | TRBJ2-1 | - | 15
TGTGCCAGCAGTGAAGGTTCTGGGCAGGGGGCAAACTATGGCTACACCTTC | CASSEGSGQGANYGYTF | TRBV25-1 | TRBD1 | TRBJ1-2 | - | 17
TGTGCCAGCAGTTGGGGACAAACCTCTAACTATGGCTACACCTTC | CASSWGQTSNYGYTF | TRBV6-6 | - | TRBJ1-2 | - | 15
TGTGCCAGCAGCGTAGGGGTGACAGGGAATGAAAAACTGTTTTTT | CASSVGVTGNEKLFF | TRBV9 | TRBD1 | TRBJ1-4 | - | 15
TGTGCCAGCAGCTTAGAGACAGGCTCTGGGGCCAACGTCCTGACTTTC | CASSLETGSGANVLTF | TRBV7-9 | - | TRBJ2-6 | once | 16
TGTGCCAGTAGTCCCGACACGGCAGGGACCACTGAAGCTTTCTTT | CASSPDTAGTTEAFF | TRBV19 | - | TRBJ1-1 | - | 15
TGTGCCAGCAGTGAAGTAGTAGGGGCGGGGGAGCTGTTTTTT | CASSEVVGAGELFF | TRBV2 | - | TRBJ2-2 | - | 14
TGCAGCGTTGCCAGCCAGGGGGGTTCCGACGAGCAGTACTTC | CSVASQGGSDEQYF | TRBV29-1 | - | TRBJ2-7 | - | 14
TGTGCCAGCAGCAGGCAGGGGGGAGAAAACACCATATATTTT | CASSRQGGENTIYF | TRBV27 | TRBD1 | TRBJ1-3 | - | 14
TGTGCCAGCAGCCAGGCAGGGGTCACTGAAGCTTTCTTT | CASSQAGVTEAFF | TRBV5-4 | - | TRBJ1-1 | - | 13
TGCGCCAGCGGCGTACTGACCTACGAGCAGTACTTC | CASGVLTYEQYF | TRBV10-2 | - | TRBJ2-7 | - | 12
TGTGCCAGCAGTACAGGGGTGGCTGAGACCCAGTACTTC | CASSTGVAETQYF | TRBV6-6 | TRBD1 | TRBJ2-5 | - | 13
TGTGCCAGCAGCTCATTCGGTAGCTACAATGAGCAGTTCTTC | CASSSFGSYNEQFF | TRBV7-3 | - | TRBJ2-1 | once | 14
TGCGCCAGCAGTAGTACCGACAAGACCTACGAGCAGTACTTC | CASSSTDKTYEQYF | TRBV10-1 | - | TRBJ2-7 | - | 14
TGCGCCAGCAGCCCCCGGGACCCAGATACGCAGTATTTT | CASSPRDPDTQYF | TRBV4-1 | - | TRBJ2-3 | - | 13
TGTGCCAGCAGTGAAGCGCTCGAGCAGTACTTC | CASSEALEQYF | TRBV6-1 | - | TRBJ2-7 | - | 11
TGTGCCAGCAGCTTATCACGGGACAGGGCTTCTAATGAGCAGTTCTTC | CASSLSRDRASNEQFF | TRBV5-8 | TRBD1 | TRBJ2-1 | once | 16
TGTGCCAGCAAAGTGGGACGGAATGACTACGAGCAGTACTTC | CASKVGRNDYEQYF | TRBV6-5 | - | TRBJ2-7 | once | 14
TGCAGTGCTAGAGAAATGCATGGCTACACCTTC | CSAREMHGYTF | TRBV20-1 | - | TRBJ1-2 | - | 11
TGTGCCAGCAGCCGGACGGGGGGCGAGTTCTTC | CASSRTGGEFF | TRBV5-6 | - | TRBJ2-1 | - | 11
TGTGCCAGCAGTCCCCAAGAGGGTTACGAGCAGTACTTC | CASSPQEGYEQYF | TRBV27 | - | TRBJ2-7 | - | 13
TGTGCCAGCAGTGTTGGTAGAAATGAGCAGTTCTTC | CASSVGRNEQFF | TRBV2 | - | TRBJ2-1 | - | 12
TGTGCCATCAGTGACAACGGGGGGTCCTACGAGCAGTACTTC | CAISDNGGSYEQYF | TRBV10-3 | TRBD2 | TRBJ2-7 | - | 14
TGTGCCATCAGTGAGCCGGGACTAGCCTACAATGAGCAGTTCTTC | CAISEPGLAYNEQFF | TRBV10-3 | TRBD2 | TRBJ2-1 | - | 15
TGTGCCAGCAGTAAACCCTCAGGGTATGGCTACACCTTC | CASSKPSGYGYTF | TRBV6-5 | - | TRBJ1-2 | - | 13
TGCGCCAGCAGCCCGGCGGCCACCGGGGAGCTGTTTTTT | CASSPAATGELFF | TRBV5-1 | - | TRBJ2-2 | - | 13
TGTGCCAGCGAAGCTAGCGGGGGGACAGATACGCAGTATTTT | CASEASGGTDTQYF | TRBV28 | TRBD2 | TRBJ2-3 | - | 14
TGTGCCACCAGCAGAGATAGTTTAGGCAGCCCTAATGAAAAACTGTTTTTT | CATSRDSLGSPNEKLFF | TRBV15 | - | TRBJ1-4 | - | 17
TGTGCCAGCTCACCGTCTGACGGGGGGCCTTACGAGCAGTACTTC | CASSPSDGGPYEQYF | TRBV18 | - | TRBJ2-7 | - | 15
TGTGCCAGCAGCTTTAAGACCGGGACAGTTAATTCACCCCTCCACTTT | CASSFKTGTVNSPLHF | TRBV7-9 | TRBD1 | TRBJ1-6 | - | 16
TGTGCCAGCAGCGTATCTCAAGGGGGGGAGGCCTACAATGAGCAGTTCTTC | CASSVSQGGEAYNEQFF | TRBV9 | - | TRBJ2-1 | - | 17
TGTGCCACCAGCAGAGATCCCACTAACACAGATACGCAGTATTTT | CATSRDPTNTDTQYF | TRBV15 | - | TRBJ2-3 | once | 15